This paragraph reports one T cell receptor beta chain. Its antigen is undetermined. The data stem from a study of cytomegalovirus exposure and HLA in healthy donors. Overall study: Researchers found that 81% of just under 400 genotyped donors fell within the Caucasian-associated ancestry cluster.

General study points: As a later analysis showed, several of the most significant clusters appeared to be linked to common viral pathogens. On later analysis, the bulk of CMV-associated TCR beta chains appeared to be HLA-restricted.

The V gene lost 4 bases and the J gene lost 3 bases, with 13 bases spanning the gap. The CDR3 runs 15 residues. From germline, CDR1 is SNHLY and CDR2 FYNNEI. PCR primers comprised 60 Vbeta and 13 Jbeta primers. Method: immunoSEQ multiplex PCR; TCRdb's copy keeps in-frame clones and lacks some. The sample lists approximately 27,000 clones; approximately 62% were seen once. The sample was PBMCs. The chain is built from TRBV2 and TRBJ1-5; D might be TRBD1 (6 bases). The TCR comes from a male donor in good health and CMV-seropositive. Here the CDR3 reads CASSAGAQHNQPQHF. CDR3 nucleotides: TGTGCCAGCAGTGCAGGGGCCCAACACAATCAGCCCCAGCATTTT. Complete variable domain (other parts from reference TRBV2 and TRBJ1-5): EPEVTQTPSHQVTQMGQEVILRCVPISNHLYFYWYRQILGQKVEFLVSFYNNEISEKSEIFDDQFSVERPDGSNFTLKIRSTKLEDSAMYFCASSAGAQHNQPQHFGDGTRLSIL.